These 31 T cell receptor beta chains share one sample of origin, sequenced in a study of blood T cell repertoires in COVID-19. Libraries were prepared by immunoSEQ multiplex PCR; TCRdb keeps only in-frame clonotypes and omits some of them. This repertoire shows around 260,000 clones, approximately 89% found once; its top ten account for around 2.2%. Sequences were obtained from peripheral blood. The receptors derive from a woman between 25 and 40 years old with COVID-19, enrolled during active disease.

This clone appeared a few times. The V call is TRBV2, the J call TRBJ1-1, with D unclear. This CDR3 region has 11 residues. Trimming took 4 bases from V and 2 from J, leaving 2 bases between them. Germline V lookup: CDR1 SNHLY, CDR2 FYNNEI. The DNA for the CDR3 is TGTGCCAGCAGTGCTAACACTGAAGCTTTCTTT. Its translation: CASSANTEAFF.

The CDR3 region is CASSDTGNTIYF. Written as DNA, the CDR3 is TGTGCCAGCAGTGATACTGGAAACACCATATATTTT. V and J are TRBV6-1 and TRBJ1-3; no clear D gene. There are 12 residues in the CDR3. Germline assignment: CDR1 MNHNS and CDR2 SASEGT. Trimming took 3 bases from V and 2 from J, leaving 2 bases between them.

V gene TRBV19 combines with J gene TRBJ1-2, with 11 bases fitting TRBD1. J lost 5 bases, V lost 5 bases, and 7 bases had no gene match. The CDR3 is 15 residues long. Germline CDR1 is LNHDA and CDR2 is SQIVND (reference sequence). CDR3 sequence (DNA): TGTGCCAGTAGTCCCGAGGGGACAGGGGGGTATGGCTACACCTTC. Translated: CASSPEGTGGYGYTF.

The rearrangement uses TRBV27 and TRBJ1-1, with TRBD1 as a possible D gene (5 bases). Trimming pared 6 bases from V and 4 bases from J, leaving 18 bases between. Germline V lookup: CDR1 MNHEY, CDR2 SMNVEV (reference sequence). The CDR3 has 15 residues. The chain's CDR3 is CASSPLPAGTTEAFF. CDR3 bases: TGTGCCAGCAGCCCACTCCCGGCGGGGACCACTGAAGCTTTCTTT.

The genes are TRBV5-1 and TRBJ2-2; possible D gene TRBD2, 5 bases. V was shortened by 4 bases and J by 4 bases, with 14 bases between the two germline ends. The CDR3 contains 15 residues. Germline CDR1 is SGHRS and CDR2 is YFSETQ. The CDR3 nucleotides are TGCGCCAGCAGCAAGGACCGGGGAACCACCGGGGAGCTGTTTTTT. Protein sequence: CASSKDRGTTGELFF.

This sequence joins TRBV6-5 and TRBJ1-4; 10 bases are a match to TRBD1. This CDR3 has 14 amino acids. Per the germline V gene, CDR1 is MNHEY and CDR2 is SVGAGI. J gave up 8 bases and V 10 bases, and 10 bases lay outside the gene matches. The CDR3 here is CAILSDRGREKLFF. CDR3 DNA: TGTGCCATCCTCTCGGACAGGGGGAGAGAAAAACTGTTTTTT.

The J gene is TRBJ2-2, the V gene TRBV7-9; TRBD1 might be the D (6 bases). The germline V gene encodes CDR1 SEHNR and CDR2 FQNEAQ (reference sequence). V lost 4 bases, J lost 5 bases, and 23 bases lay in between. This CDR3 region has 18 residues. In DNA form, the CDR3 reads TGTGCCAGCAGCTCCTCCGGCTGGTCAGGGGCTTTTACCGGGGAGCTGTTTTTT. Translated, it gives CASSSSGWSGAFTGELFF. Based on the CDR3 plus reference TRBV7-9 and TRBJ2-2, the full variable domain is DTGVSQNPRHKITKRGQNVTFRCDPISEHNRLYWYRQTLGQGPEFLTYFQNEAQLEKSRLLSDRFSAERPKGSFSTLEIQRTEQGDSAMYLCASSSSGWSGAFTGELFFGEGSRLTVL.

This chain joins TRBV5-1 and TRBJ1-2; D not certain. The CDR3 has 15 amino acids. V was pared by 0 bases and J by 4 bases, with 13 bases between. The germline gives CDR1 SGHRS, CDR2 YFSETQ. The CDR3 spells CASSLEYDISYGYTF. The DNA for the CDR3 is TGCGCCAGCAGCTTGGAGTATGACATCTCCTATGGCTACACCTTC.

The V gene is TRBV5-1, the J gene TRBJ2-7; TRBD2 aligns across 8 bases. In germline, CDR1 is SGHRS, CDR2 YFSETQ. V dropped 0 bases and J dropped 0; count of bases not matched to a gene: 11. The CDR3 is 18 amino acids. The CDR3 bases are TGCGCCAGCAGCTTGGGGCTAGCGGGCCCCCCAAGCTCCTACGAGCAGTACTTC. Translating gives CASSLGLAGPPSSYEQYF.

CDR3 DNA sequence: TGTGCCAGCAGTTTGCAGGGACTAGCGACCCCCTACGAGCAGTACTTC. Translating it yields CASSLQGLATPYEQYF. The gene calls are TRBV2 and TRBJ2-7, with TRBD2 identical over 10 bases. The germline gives CDR1 SNHLY, CDR2 FYNNEI. After removal of 5 bases from V and 2 bases from J, the junction contained 9 bases not matched to a gene. CDR3 length: 16 amino acids.

The rearrangement uses TRBV3-1 (or the pseudogene TRBV3-2) and TRBJ2-2; 8 bases are shared with TRBD2. Looked up from germline, CDR1 is LGHDT and CDR2 is YNNKEL (reference sequence). The V segment lost 1 base and the J segment 1 base; nucleotides outside the gene matches: 2. The CDR3 is made up of 16 amino acids. The CDR3 DNA follows: TGTGCCAGCAGCCAAGGGGGACTAGAGAACACCGGGGAGCTGTTTTTT. It yields the protein CASSQGGLENTGELFF.

This chain uses TRBV2 with TRBJ1-1, with D maybe TRBD1 (5 bases). Germline V gene sequence: CDR1 SNHLY, CDR2 FYNNEI. This CDR3 is 11 amino acids long. Trimming removed 1 base at V and 10 bases at J, with 7 bases between. The CDR3 protein is CASSEVRGAFF. The CDR3 DNA is TGTGCCAGCAGTGAAGTAAGGGGAGCTTTCTTT.

This chain connects TRBV19 to TRBJ1-1, with TRBD1 matching 12 bases. The CDR3 is 18 amino acids. The V segment lost 8 bases and the J segment 3 bases; nucleotides outside the gene matches: 16. Per germline, CDR1 LNHDA and CDR2 SQIVND (reference sequence). As DNA, the CDR3 is TGTGCCAGTCGCCCTTTTTCCGGGACAGGGGGCTCGGACACTGAAGCTTTCTTT. Amino acids: CASRPFSGTGGSDTEAFF.

This clone was counted once. The V gene is TRBV19, the J gene TRBJ1-3; D is undetermined. The CDR3 sequence is 12 residues long. V lost 8 bases and J 4 bases, leaving 9 bases between the germline ends. Germline CDR1 LNHDA, CDR2 SQIVND (reference sequence). The CDR3 DNA follows: TGTGCCAGTTTGAGTTCCGGAAACACCATATATTTT. It codes for CASLSSGNTIYF.

The J gene is TRBJ1-2, the V gene TRBV18; TRBD1 might be the D (6 bases). The CDR3 has 13 residues. CDR1 KGHSH and CDR2 LQKENI come from the germline V gene. Trimming took 2 bases from V and 5 from J, leaving 9 bases between them. CDR3 in DNA: TGTGCCAGCTCACCAGGACAGAGATATGGCTACACCTTC. Translation gives CASSPGQRYGYTF.

Turning to this clone: The same CDR3 also results from other DNA sequences found in this sample. The V and J genes are TRBV5-4 and TRBJ2-7; 9 nucleotides match TRBD2. The CDR3 length is 14 residues. Germline-derived CDR1 and CDR2 are SGHNT and YYREEE (reference sequence). The ends lost 0 bases at V and 7 bases at J; junction bases unmatched: 5. The CDR3, as DNA: TGTGCCAGCAGCTTGGGCGGGACTAGCACGGAGCAGTACTTC. Translated: CASSLGGTSTEQYF. Variable domain in full (rest from reference TRBV5-4 and TRBJ2-7): ETGVTQSPTHLIKTRGQQVTLRCSSQSGHNTVSWYQQALGQGPQFIFQYYREEENGRGNFPPRFSGLQFPNYSSELNVNALELDDSALYLCASSLGGTSTEQYFGPGTRLTVT.

This sequence joins TRBV19 and TRBJ2-3; possible D gene TRBD1, 6 bases. The CDR3 extends over 14 amino acids. With 2 bases removed from V and 6 bases from J, the gap between germline ends came to 12 bases. Germline loops: CDR1 LNHDA, CDR2 SQIVND (reference sequence). The CDR3 DNA follows: TGTGCCAGTAGTATAAGCAGGGGAAAGGATACGCAGTATTTT. It specifies CASSISRGKDTQYF.

The V gene is TRBV3-1 (or the pseudogene TRBV3-2), the J gene TRBJ1-2; maybe TRBD1 (5 bases). Trimming pared 1 base from V and 4 bases from J, leaving 7 bases between. CDR3 size: 13 residues. Germline V lookup: CDR1 LGHDT, CDR2 YNNKEL (reference sequence). The CDR3 reads CASSQGRGYGYTF. The DNA of the CDR3 is TGTGCCAGCAGCCAAGGAAGGGGCTATGGCTACACCTTC.

The chain uses TRBV11-2 and TRBJ2-1; possibly TRBD1 for D (5 bases). Trimming removed 2 bases at V and 3 bases at J, with 8 bases between. In germline, CDR1 is SGHAT, CDR2 FQNNGV. The CDR3 spans 14 residues. Here the CDR3 DNA reads TGTGCCAGCAGCTTACTAGGGGTCTACAATGAGCAGTTCTTC. This codes for CASSLLGVYNEQFF.

This chain connects TRBV4-1 to TRBJ1-2; TRBD1 matches 9 bases. Germline V gene data show CDR1 as MGHRA and CDR2 as YSYEKL. V was pared by 4 bases and J by 8 bases, with 5 bases of the junction left unmatched. There are 13 residues in the CDR3. The CDR3, as DNA: TGCGCCAGCAGCCCCCGGGACAGGGAGGGCTACACCTTC. Translation gives CASSPRDREGYTF.

This clone was detected many times. V is TRBV14 and J is TRBJ1-2, with no clear D. This CDR3 region has 15 residues. Germline-derived CDR1 and CDR2 are SGHDN and FVKESK. V was cut by 3 bases and J by 2 bases, with 13 bases left in between. The CDR3 spells CASSHGRPGNYGYTF. The CDR3 region has the DNA TGTGCCAGCAGCCATGGGAGGCCGGGGAACTATGGCTACACCTTC.

V gene TRBV2 combines with J gene TRBJ1-5, with a tentative D call TRBD1 (6 bases). The CDR3 has 13 amino acids. V lost 5 bases, J lost 7 bases, and 12 bases lay in between. Looked up from germline, CDR1 is SNHLY and CDR2 is FYNNEI. In DNA form, the CDR3 reads TGTGCCAGCAGTCGGGGGGGCGGGCAGCCCCAGCATTTT. Amino acids: CASSRGGGQPQHF.

The V call is TRBV9, the J call TRBJ2-1, with 8 bases lining up with TRBD2. The trim removed 3 bases at V and 3 bases at J, leaving 8 bases unmatched. The CDR3 is 16 residues long. Germline CDR1 reads SGDLS; CDR2 reads YYNGEE. The CDR3 nucleotides read TGTGCCAGCAGCGCGCTCTCCACTAGCGGCTACAATGAGCAGTTCTTC. Amino acid sequence: CASSALSTSGYNEQFF.

The chain recombines TRBV30 with TRBJ1-5; D remains unclear. CDR3 size: 14 residues. V lost 0 bases, J lost 5 bases, and 11 bases lay in between. The germline V gene has CDR1 GTSNPN and CDR2 SVGIG (reference sequence). The CDR3 DNA reads TGTGCCTGGAGTGTACGCGGGATCGATCAGCCCCAGCATTTT. Protein sequence: CAWSVRGIDQPQHF.

V usage is TRBV30 and J usage is TRBJ1-3; D remains ambiguous. This CDR3 is built from 15 residues. The V gene lost 4 bases and the J gene lost 2 bases, with 15 bases spanning the gap. Germline V gene lookup returns CDR1 GTSNPN and CDR2 SVGIG (reference sequence). The CDR3 DNA sequence: TGTGCCTGGAATTCCGGAGGGAAGACTGGAAACACCATATATTTT. Translated: CAWNSGGKTGNTIYF. The full variable domain, its missing parts supplied by reference TRBV30 and TRBJ1-3, is SQTIHQWPATLVQPVGSPLSLECTVEGTSNPNLYWYRQAAGRGLQLLFYSVGIGQISSEVPQNLSASRPQDRQFILSSKKLLLSDSGFYLCAWNSGGKTGNTIYFGEGSWLTVV.

The V call is TRBV11-2, the J call TRBJ2-2, with D maybe TRBD1 (6 bases). The CDR3 contains 14 residues. Germline assignment: CDR1 SGHAT and CDR2 FQNNGV. Trimming shortened V by 5 bases and J by 4 bases, and 11 bases separated the two germline ends. The CDR3 nucleotides are TGTGCCAGCAGCCCGTGGACAGCCACCGGGGAGCTGTTTTTT. It is translated as CASSPWTATGELFF.

J is TRBJ1-4 and V is TRBV5-1, with 10 positions matching TRBD1. V lost 4 bases and J lost 6; bases outside the gene matches: 6. Germline V CDR1 and CDR2: SGHRS, YFSETQ. CDR3 length: 15 amino acids. In DNA, the CDR3 is TGCGCCAGCAGCACTTCCGGGACAGGGGATGAAAAACTGTTTTTT. It translates to CASSTSGTGDEKLFF.

This clone has just one count. The J gene is TRBJ1-2, the V gene TRBV7-9, with 7 positions matching TRBD1. The CDR3 runs to 13 residues. The V gene end was trimmed by 4 bases and the J gene end by 7 bases; junction bases not matched to a gene: 6. Per germline, CDR1 SEHNR and CDR2 FQNEAQ (reference sequence). CDR3 sequence reads: CASSSRQGSGYTF. Here the CDR3 DNA reads TGTGCCAGCAGCTCCCGACAGGGAAGTGGCTACACCTTC.

The chain recombines TRBV5-8 with TRBJ1-3; D perhaps matches TRBD1 (5 bases). The V end lost 3 bases, the J end lost 0 bases, and 13 bases lay between the germline ends. Germline V gives CDR1 SGHTS, CDR2 YDEGEE. CDR3 size: 16 residues. The CDR3 DNA sequence: TGTGCCAGCAGCTCGGGGGTTCGCCCCTCTGGAAACACCATATATTTT. Translated, it gives CASSSGVRPSGNTIYF. The entire variable domain, with the rest obtained from reference TRBV5-8 and TRBJ1-3, is as follows: EAGVTQSPTHLIKTRGQQATLRCSPISGHTSVYWYQQALGLGLQFLLWYDEGEERNRGNFPPRFSGRQFPNYSSELNVNALELEDSALYLCASSSGVRPSGNTIYFGEGSWLTVV.

The chain combines TRBV11-2 with TRBJ1-1; D perhaps matches TRBD1 (5 bases). V was shortened by 1 base and J by 3 bases, with 6 bases between the two germline ends. Germline CDR1 is SGHAT and CDR2 is FQNNGV. The CDR3 extends over 13 amino acids. In DNA form, the CDR3 reads TGTGCCAGCAGCTTAGTAGGGGACACTGAAGCTTTCTTT. Translating it yields CASSLVGDTEAFF.

This clone occurred a few times. This sequence joins TRBV21-1 and TRBJ1-2; TRBD1, the table's D call, lacks a check against the DNA. TRBV21-1 is a pseudogene segment. The CDR3 totals 14 residues. The CDR3 spells CASTAPGHNYGYTF. In DNA form, the CDR3 reads TGTGCCAGCACCGCGCCGGGACACAACTATGGCTACACCTTC.